Below are 15 T cell receptor beta chains sequenced from a single sample in a study of OX40 agonist ivuxolimab in advanced cancers. The protocol was immunoSEQ multiplex PCR, while the TCRdb copy is restricted to in-frame clones and leaves out a portion. This table holds approximately 79,000 clones, 90% to 95% found once. Here the sequenced sample was CD4+ or CD8+ T cells sorted from blood, taken in a trial of the OX40 agonist ivuxolimab. These receptors were obtained from an adult with an advanced solid tumor such as melanoma, head and neck, liver or kidney cancer.

The chain recombines TRBV29-1 with TRBJ2-7; TRBD2 might be the D (5 bases). Germline loops: CDR1 SQVTM, CDR2 ANQGSEA. This CDR3 spans 16 amino acids. Trimming cost V 1 base and J 4 bases, with 20 bases left between them. The CDR3 sequence: CSVEGGSGSPLYEQYF. CDR3 sequence (DNA): TGCAGCGTTGAAGGTGGATCGGGGTCTCCCCTATACGAGCAGTACTTC.

The chain joins TRBV4-3 to TRBJ1-1, with D perhaps matching TRBD1 (5 bases). V shed 0 bases and J shed 2 bases, with 7 bases lying between them. This CDR3 spans 14 amino acids. Looked up from germline, CDR1 is LGHNA and CDR2 is YSLEER. The CDR3 spells CASSQDRANTEAFF. CDR3 DNA: TGCGCCAGCAGCCAAGACAGGGCAAACACTGAAGCTTTCTTT.

In nucleotides, the CDR3 is TGCGCCAGCAGCCAAGAACCCGGCTACAATCAGCCCCAGCATTTT. The encoded protein is CASSQEPGYNQPQHF. The genes are TRBV4-1 and TRBJ1-5, with D unresolved. Germline V gene sequence: CDR1 MGHRA, CDR2 YSYEKL. Trimming removed 0 bases from V and 3 bases from J, with 9 bases in between. The CDR3 consists of 15 residues.

This chain joins TRBV28 and TRBJ1-1; 10 nucleotides line up with TRBD1. Per the germline V gene, CDR1 is MDHEN and CDR2 is SYDVKM. The CDR3 consists of 15 residues. V was pared by 5 bases and J by 1 base, with 4 bases of the junction left unmatched. The CDR3 reads CASSPRTGGNTEAFF. DNA for the CDR3: TGTGCCAGCAGTCCCAGGACAGGGGGGAACACTGAAGCTTTCTTT.

The chain has TRBV7-8 and TRBJ2-2, with 10 bases aligning to TRBD1. Germline V gives CDR1 SGHVS, CDR2 FQNEAQ. The CDR3 sequence is 18 residues long. Trimming removed 0 bases from V and 0 bases from J; junction bases left unmatched: 4. The CDR3 here is CASSLARTGGTNTGELFF. In DNA form, the CDR3 reads TGTGCCAGCAGCTTAGCCAGGACAGGGGGAACGAACACCGGGGAGCTGTTTTTT. The full variable domain, rest sourced from reference TRBV7-8 and TRBJ2-2, is GAGVSQSPRYKVAKRGQDVALRCDPISGHVSLFWYQQALGQGPEFLTYFQNEAQLDKSGLPSDRFFAERPEGSVSTLKIQRTQQEDSAVYLCASSLARTGGTNTGELFFGEGSRLTVL.

The chain combines TRBV6-5 with TRBJ2-7, with 9 bases aligning to TRBD1. J was trimmed by 2 bases and V by 6 bases; bases with no gene match: 5. The CDR3 runs to 14 residues. Looked up from germline, CDR1 is MNHEY and CDR2 is SVGAGI. Here the CDR3 DNA reads TGTGCCAGCAGGGAGGGACAGGGACCCTACGAGCAGTACTTC. This codes for CASREGQGPYEQYF.

The V call is TRBV6-5, the J call TRBJ1-2; D ambiguous. Germline lookup yields CDR1 MNHEY and CDR2 SVGAGI. Between the trimmed V and J ends, which lost 6 bases and 8 bases, there was a span of 13 bases. There are 12 residues in the CDR3. This chain's CDR3 is CASSPGGNGYTF. The CDR3 DNA follows: TGTGCCAGCAGCCCCGGAGGGAACGGCTACACCTTC.

CDR3 amino acids: CASSQERLAGDYEQYF. DNA for the CDR3: TGCGCCAGCAGCCAAGAGAGGCTAGCGGGGGACTACGAGCAGTACTTC. The V and J genes are TRBV4-1 and TRBJ2-7, with 10 bases aligning to TRBD2. This CDR3 has 16 residues. V lost 0 bases and J lost 3; bases outside the gene matches: 5. From germline, CDR1 is MGHRA and CDR2 YSYEKL.

This chain joins TRBV7-2 and TRBJ1-1; possibly TRBD1 for D (5 bases). The germline V gene has CDR1 SGHTA and CDR2 FQGNSA. CDR3 length equals 16 residues. V was cut by 3 bases and J by 0 bases, with 14 bases left in between. The CDR3 DNA reads TGTGCCAGCAGCTTGATTGGGGGGAAAATGAACACTGAAGCTTTCTTT. This translates into CASSLIGGKMNTEAFF.

The genes are TRBV7-9 and TRBJ2-5, with D tentatively TRBD1 (6 bases). The CDR3 runs 14 residues. V lost 3 bases, J lost 5 bases, and 13 bases lay in between. Germline CDR1 is SEHNR and CDR2 is FQNEAQ (reference sequence). The CDR3 sequence is CASSFEGVGETQYF. CDR3 bases: TGTGCCAGCAGCTTTGAGGGGGTGGGGGAGACCCAGTACTTC. Looking up the rest from reference TRBV7-9 and TRBJ2-5 gives the full variable domain: DTGVSQNPRHKITKRGQNVTFRCDPISEHNRLYWYRQTLGQGPEFLTYFQNEAQLEKSRLLSDRFSAERPKGSFSTLEIQRTEQGDSAMYLCASSFEGVGETQYFGPGTRLLVL.

In this sample, this clone turned up once. The rearrangement links TRBV27 to TRBJ2-1; 11 positions agree with TRBD2. Germline-derived CDR1 and CDR2 are MNHEY and SMNVEV (reference sequence). V lost 4 bases, J lost 0 bases, and 2 bases stayed unmatched. The CDR3 has 16 amino acids. CDR3 DNA sequence: TGTGCCAGCAGTTCTAGCGGGAGGACCTCCTACAATGAGCAGTTCTTC. Its protein product is CASSSSGRTSYNEQFF.

The rearrangement joins TRBV6-5 to TRBJ1-2; no reliable D call. Germline V lookup: CDR1 MNHEY, CDR2 SVGAGI. The CDR3 sequence is 15 residues long. Deletions cut 4 bases from V and 0 bases from J, with 12 bases between. In nucleotides, the CDR3 is TGTGCCAGCAGTTCCGAGGGCCTCGCTAACTATGGCTACACCTTC. Translating it yields CASSSEGLANYGYTF.

The rearrangement links TRBV30 to TRBJ1-2; D is possibly TRBD1 (6 bases). Trimming left V 8 bases short and J 5 bases short, with 18 bases between. Germline CDR1 GTSNPN, CDR2 SVGIG (reference sequence). The CDR3 covers 13 residues. The CDR3, as DNA: TGTGCCCGGCCCGCAGGGGAAGGATATGGCTACACCTTC. Its translation: CARPAGEGYGYTF.

The chain recombines TRBV6-5 with TRBJ2-1; D perhaps matches TRBD1 (5 bases). The V end was cut by 6 bases, the J end by 4 bases, with 13 bases between. The CDR3 is 14 residues long. The V gene's germline CDR1 is MNHEY and CDR2 SVGAGI. CDR3: CASRASPGYNEQFF. The CDR3 DNA reads as TGTGCCAGCAGAGCTTCCCCAGGGTACAATGAGCAGTTCTTC.

This sequence joins TRBV5-1 and TRBJ2-2, with D possibly being TRBD1 or TRBD2 (5 bases each). Per the germline V gene, CDR1 is SGHRS and CDR2 is YFSETQ. V lost 0 bases and J lost 4, with 10 bases in between. CDR3 size: 15 residues. CDR3 sequence reads: CASSLEWGFTGELFF. CDR3 nucleotides: TGCGCCAGCAGCTTGGAATGGGGGTTCACCGGGGAGCTGTTTTTT.